Listed below are T cell receptor beta chains from one sample, sequenced in a study of shared T cell receptors in the human thymus. The assay was immunoSEQ multiplex PCR, and TCRdb's table has in-frame clones only and misses some. The sample lists approximately 760,000 clones, approximately 85% occurring once. The sample was also linked to a second study, of human thymus T cells.

The material sequenced was thymocytes. These receptors were taken from a girl under three years old with a congenital heart defect. Each CDR3 is given with its conserved first and last residue. The order of the fields is D gene, CDR3 length, V gene, clone size, J gene, CDR3 protein, CDR3 DNA. D genes are given only for firm matches. Not all rows give a size; the values are once, few, many and, for expanded clones, a class.

D: TRBD1; length: 14; V: TRBV6-5; size: .; J: TRBJ2-5; CDR3: CASSHGDSQETQYF; DNA: TGTGCCAGCAGTCACGGGGACAGTCAAGAGACCCAGTACTTC
D: TRBD2; length: 16; V: TRBV27; size: .; J: TRBJ2-3; CDR3: CASSFRLAGGADTQYF; DNA: TGTGCCAGCAGTTTTAGGTTAGCGGGGGGTGCAGATACGCAGTATTTT
D: TRBD1; length: 18; V: TRBV5-4; size: .; J: TRBJ2-3; CDR3: CASSLQKFRDRVADTQYF; DNA: TGTGCCAGCAGCTTACAGAAATTCCGGGACAGGGTAGCGGATACGCAGTATTTT
D: .; length: 14; V: TRBV6-4; size: once; J: TRBJ2-5; CDR3: CASSEWRGRRAQYF; DNA: TGTGCCAGCAGTGAGTGGCGGGGGCGCAGGGCCCAGTACTTC
D: TRBD1; length: 14; V: TRBV6-5; size: .; J: TRBJ1-2; CDR3: CASSYDRVAYGYTF; DNA: TGTGCCAGCAGTTACGACAGGGTCGCCTATGGCTACACCTTC
D: TRBD1; length: 18; V: TRBV9; size: .; J: TRBJ1-5; CDR3: CASSVGPGTGYSNQPQHF; DNA: TGTGCCAGCAGCGTGGGACCCGGGACAGGGTATAGCAATCAGCCCCAGCATTTT
D: TRBD2; length: 16; V: TRBV6-6; size: .; J: TRBJ2-7; CDR3: CASSTRKRGGYWEQYF; DNA: TGTGCCAGCAGCACCCGTAAACGGGGGGGATATTGGGAGCAGTACTTC
D: .; length: 16; V: TRBV7-9; size: .; J: TRBJ1-1; CDR3: CASSLNWGQGYTEAFF; DNA: TGTGCCAGCAGCTTAAATTGGGGCCAGGGGTACACTGAAGCTTTCTTT
D: TRBD1; length: 18; V: TRBV2; size: .; J: TRBJ1-6; CDR3: CASSTTGRSSSYNSPLHF; DNA: TGTGCCAGCAGCACGACAGGGAGATCCAGCTCCTATAATTCACCCCTCCACTTT
D: TRBD1; length: 17; V: TRBV7-8; size: .; J: TRBJ1-5; CDR3: CASSLVSDRGCNQPQHF; DNA: TGTGCCAGCAGCTTAGTCTCGGACAGGGGGTGCAATCAGCCCCAGCATTTT
D: TRBD1; length: 15; V: TRBV11-2; size: .; J: TRBJ1-2; CDR3: CASSLGQQGAKGYTF; DNA: TGTGCCAGCAGCTTAGGGCAACAGGGGGCGAAGGGCTACACCTTC
D: .; length: 16; V: TRBV7-3; size: once; J: TRBJ2-7; CDR3: CASSLKAGQGNYEQYF; DNA: TGTGCCAGCAGCTTAAAGGCCGGGCAGGGGAATTACGAGCAGTACTTC
D: .; length: 14; V: TRBV19; size: .; J: TRBJ1-4; CDR3: CASSIDRIALPLFF; DNA: TGTGCCAGTAGTATAGATCGTATAGCCCTCCCCCTGTTTTTT
D: .; length: 17; V: TRBV4-2; size: .; J: TRBJ1-3; CDR3: CASSHHCPILSGNTIYF; DNA: TGTGCCAGCAGCCACCACTGTCCTATTCTCTCTGGAAACACCATATATTTT